This TCR beta chain was captured in a study of blood T cell repertoires in COVID-19. Looking at the study overall: The samples span acute and convalescent COVID-19 from the United States, Italy and Spain. PBMCs, B-cell-depleted T cells, or T cells provided the cDNA or gDNA that made up the material.

Per the authors' pipeline: Using reference gene primer amplification, nucleated cell counts were estimated. Assay: immunoSEQ multiplex PCR; the TCRdb copy retains only in-frame clones and omits some. That table supplies the V and J calls and clone size; D and trimming were determined from the DNA. The sample shows some 210,000 clones, about 86% of them seen only once. This CDR3 is 14 amino acids long. J was trimmed by 5 bases and V by 6 bases; bases with no gene match: 6. Germline CDR1 LNHDA, CDR2 SQIVND (reference sequence). The TCR was taken from a man between 50 and 59 years old with active or convalescent COVID-19. This chain links TRBV19 with TRBJ2-5; 10 bases agree with TRBD2. The specimen sequenced was peripheral blood. The DNA for the CDR3 is TGTGCCAGTAGAGAGCGGGGGGGCTGGGAGACCCAGTACTTC. Encoded protein: CASRERGGWETQYF.